This T cell receptor (beta chain) was found in a study of CD8+CD57+ T cells in acquired aplastic anemia. Study-level information: When averaged, DNA from sorted CD4+ and CD8+ cells came to approximately 3.2 ug.

The table lists this clonotype with a few counts. CD8+CD57+ cell expansion, shown by flow cytometry, had occurred in the patients selected for sequencing. Every patient had severe acquired aplastic anemia. Trimming stripped 1 base from V and 6 bases from J, with 13 bases between. Germline V CDR1 and CDR2: SGHVS, FQNEAQ. The CDR3 extends over 14 amino acids. Using genomic DNA as the template, TCR beta VDJ and CDR3 profiling was carried out. MiXCR, applied by TCRdb to the reads, yields one record per CDR3 protein. The table has around 150,000 distinct CDR3 sequences, about two thirds seen once. The source material was sorted CD4+, CD8+, or CD8+CD57+ T cells (not recorded which) from PBMCs. The receptor was derived from a human donor with aplastic anemia. The gene calls are TRBV7-8 and TRBJ2-7; tentative D call: TRBD2 (6 bases). Here the CDR3 reads CASSLEAWRGEQYF. CDR3 in DNA: TGTGCCAGCAGCTTAGAGGCGTGGCGGGGCGAGCAGTACTTC.